This T cell receptor (beta chain) derives from a study of persistence of HIV-infected CD4 T cells. V gave up 4 bases and J gave up 3 bases, with 19 bases separating them. This CDR3 is built from 16 residues. Germline V lookup: CDR1 MDHEN, CDR2 SYDVKM. In regard to this clone: Its antigen remains unidentified.

The stimulus was an HIV-1 Gag 15-mer peptide pool, 0.9 to 1 ug/peptide/mL. Sorting selected CD4+ T cells upregulating both CD40 ligand and CD69. Undetectable plasma HIV-1 RNA below 50 copies/mL lasted at least 4 years. Sequencing used immunoSEQ version 4 in survey mode. Method: immunoSEQ multiplex PCR; TCRdb's copy keeps in-frame clones and lacks some. The sample lists about 27,000 clones; around two thirds were seen once. The input for sequencing was CD4+ T cells sorted from PBMCs after roughly 18-hour stimulation, taken from a patient who received antiretroviral therapy. The TCR was taken from an adult man with HIV who was CMV-seropositive. V gene TRBV28 combines with J gene TRBJ2-7, with a tentative D call TRBD2 (5 bases). CDR3 in amino acids: CASSSDKLALIYEQYF. The CDR3 nucleotides are TGTGCCAGCAGTTCTGACAAGTTAGCGCTAATCTACGAGCAGTACTTC.